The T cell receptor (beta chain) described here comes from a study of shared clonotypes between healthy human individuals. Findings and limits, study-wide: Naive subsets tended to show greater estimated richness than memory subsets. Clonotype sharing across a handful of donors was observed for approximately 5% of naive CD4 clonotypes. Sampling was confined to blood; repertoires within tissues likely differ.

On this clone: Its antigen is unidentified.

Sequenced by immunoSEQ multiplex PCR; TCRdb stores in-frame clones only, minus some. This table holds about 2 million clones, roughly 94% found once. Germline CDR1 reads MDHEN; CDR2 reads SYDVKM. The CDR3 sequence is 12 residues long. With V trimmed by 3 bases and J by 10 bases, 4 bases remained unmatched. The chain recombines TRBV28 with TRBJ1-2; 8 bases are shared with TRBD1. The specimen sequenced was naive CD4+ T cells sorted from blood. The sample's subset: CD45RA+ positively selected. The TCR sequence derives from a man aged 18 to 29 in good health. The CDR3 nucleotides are TGTGCCAGCAGTTTGTTACAGGGGGACTACACCTTC. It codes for CASSLLQGDYTF.